These 7 T cell receptor beta chains originate from one sample sequenced in a study of PD-1 blockade in classical Hodgkin lymphoma. The repertoire was sequenced with immunoSEQ multiplex PCR; TCRdb's copy has only in-frame clones and lacks some. Of around 43,000 clones in the sample, around 80% are singletons; the top ten hold 13%. Each patient relapsed following autologous stem cell transplantation, and prior brentuximab vedotin exposure differed. The sample was peripheral blood mononuclear cells (PBMCs), taken at baseline. The receptors come from a human donor with classical Hodgkin lymphoma.

This chain uses TRBV7-6 with TRBJ1-6, with D tentatively TRBD1 (6 bases). The CDR3 has 15 residues. The germline CDR1 and CDR2 sequences are SGHVS and FNYEAQ. V lost 3 bases and J 7 bases, leaving 13 bases between the germline ends. Here the CDR3 DNA reads TGTGCCAGCAGCTTCAGGGGCCATCCCAATTCACCCCTCCACTTT. Translated: CASSFRGHPNSPLHF.

This clone was seen a handful of times. This chain joins TRBV2 and TRBJ1-6; 8 nucleotides match TRBD1. The V segment lost 4 bases and the J segment 16 bases; nucleotides outside the gene matches: 6. The CDR3 contains 12 residues. Looked up from germline, CDR1 is SNHLY and CDR2 is FYNNEI. CDR3 nucleotides: TGTGCCAGCAGTGGACCAGGGGGCGGGCTCCACTTT. Residues: CASSGPGGGLHF.

With regard to this clone: Mismatch with germline at one junction end may stem from a read error. This rearrangement joins TRBV30 to TRBJ2-3; 9 nucleotides agree with TRBD2. CDR1 and CDR2 (germline): GTSNPN, SVGIG (reference sequence). The CDR3 covers 13 residues. CDR3 residues: CAWSVAPQRGVNF. As DNA, the CDR3 is TGTGCCTGGAGTGTAGCCCCCCAGCGGGGGGTGAATTTT.

For the CDR3, the DNA is TGTGCCAGCAGCCGAGACAGGACCCAAGAGACCCAGTACTTC. This encodes CASSRDRTQETQYF. The chain couples TRBV11-2 to TRBJ2-5; D may be TRBD1 (6 bases). This CDR3 has 14 amino acids. V was trimmed by 5 bases and J by 1 base, leaving 11 bases between them. Germline values: CDR1 SGHAT, CDR2 FQNNGV.

Written as DNA, the CDR3 is TGTGCCAGCACTGAGGGGTGGGACAACTATGGCTACACCTTC. It encodes CASTEGWDNYGYTF. The genes are TRBV6-6 and TRBJ1-2; TRBD1 is a possible D gene (5 bases). The germline V and J ends were trimmed by 7 bases and 2 bases, with 14 bases remaining between them. CDR3 length equals 14 residues. The germline V gene has CDR1 MNHNY and CDR2 SVGAGI (reference sequence).

The chain links TRBV6-1 to TRBJ2-2; D may be TRBD1 or TRBD2 (5 bases each). The V and J ends lost 4 bases and 7 bases respectively, with 10 bases between them. The CDR3 runs to 13 residues. From germline, CDR1 is MNHNS and CDR2 SASEGT. For the CDR3, the DNA is TGTGCCAGCAGTGCGGGGCCGGTCGGGGAGCTGTTTTTT. This encodes CASSAGPVGELFF.

The V and J genes are TRBV5-6 and TRBJ1-6, with D possibly matching TRBD1 (6 bases). The length of the CDR3 is 14 residues. Trimming cost V 0 bases and J 7 bases, with 8 bases left between them. Per germline, CDR1 SGHDT and CDR2 YYEEEE. CDR3 residues: CASSLDRANSPLHF. DNA for the CDR3: TGTGCCAGCAGCTTGGACAGGGCCAATTCACCCCTCCACTTT.